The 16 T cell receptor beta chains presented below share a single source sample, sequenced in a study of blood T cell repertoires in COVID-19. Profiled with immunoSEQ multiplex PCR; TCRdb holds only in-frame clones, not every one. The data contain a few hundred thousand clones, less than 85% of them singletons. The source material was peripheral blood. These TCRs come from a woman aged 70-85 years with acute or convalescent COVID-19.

The CDR3 nucleotides read TGTGCCAGCAGCTTGGGGATAGACAGTTCCCGGCAGCCCCAGCATTTT. Its protein product is CASSLGIDSSRQPQHF. The V call is TRBV5-6, the J call TRBJ1-5; TRBD1 is a possible D gene (5 bases). Germline V lookup: CDR1 SGHDT, CDR2 YYEEEE. CDR3 length: 16 residues. Trimming removed 0 bases at V and 7 bases at J, with 17 bases between.

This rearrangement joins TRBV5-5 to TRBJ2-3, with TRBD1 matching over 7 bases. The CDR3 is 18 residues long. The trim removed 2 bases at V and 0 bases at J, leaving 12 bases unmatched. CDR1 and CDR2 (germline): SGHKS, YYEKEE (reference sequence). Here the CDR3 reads CASSLLQGSSSSTDTQYF. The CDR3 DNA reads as TGTGCCAGCAGCTTACTACAGGGGTCCTCTAGTAGCACAGATACGCAGTATTTT.

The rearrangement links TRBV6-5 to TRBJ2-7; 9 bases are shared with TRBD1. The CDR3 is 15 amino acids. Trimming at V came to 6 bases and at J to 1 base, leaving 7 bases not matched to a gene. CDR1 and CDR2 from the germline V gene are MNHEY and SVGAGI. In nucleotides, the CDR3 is TGTGCCAGCAGGGGCTTTGGGACAGGGTCCTACGAGCAGTACTTC. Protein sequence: CASRGFGTGSYEQYF.

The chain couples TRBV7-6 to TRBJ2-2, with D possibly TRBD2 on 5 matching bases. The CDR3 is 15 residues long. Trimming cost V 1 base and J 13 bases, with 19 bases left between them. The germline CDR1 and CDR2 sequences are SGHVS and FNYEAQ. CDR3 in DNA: TGTGCCAGCAGCTTAGAGGTCCTCATACCGGGGATGCTGTTTTTT. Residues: CASSLEVLIPGMLFF.

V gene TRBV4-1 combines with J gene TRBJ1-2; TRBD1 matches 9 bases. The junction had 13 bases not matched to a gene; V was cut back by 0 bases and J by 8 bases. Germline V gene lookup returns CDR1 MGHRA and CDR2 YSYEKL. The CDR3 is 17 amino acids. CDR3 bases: TGCGCCAGCAGCCAAGATAGTGGGACAGGGACTGATCGCGGCTACACCTTC. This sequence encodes CASSQDSGTGTDRGYTF.

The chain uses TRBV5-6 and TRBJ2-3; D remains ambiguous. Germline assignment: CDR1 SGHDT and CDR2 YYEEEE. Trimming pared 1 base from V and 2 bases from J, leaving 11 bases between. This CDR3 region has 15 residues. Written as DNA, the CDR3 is TGTGCCAGCAGCTTGCCTCTAAATTTCACAGATACGCAGTATTTT. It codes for CASSLPLNFTDTQYF.

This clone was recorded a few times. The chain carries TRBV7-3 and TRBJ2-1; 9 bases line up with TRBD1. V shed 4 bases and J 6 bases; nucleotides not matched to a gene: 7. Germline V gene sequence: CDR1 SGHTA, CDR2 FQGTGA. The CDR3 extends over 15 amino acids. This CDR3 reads CASSSIGTGSNEQFF. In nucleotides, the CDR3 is TGTGCCAGCAGCTCCATCGGGACAGGGTCCAATGAGCAGTTCTTC.

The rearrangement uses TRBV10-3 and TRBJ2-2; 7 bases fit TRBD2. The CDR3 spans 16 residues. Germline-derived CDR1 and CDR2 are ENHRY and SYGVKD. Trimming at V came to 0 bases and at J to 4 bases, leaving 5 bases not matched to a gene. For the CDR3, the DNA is TGTGCCATCAGTGAGTCGGGAGGGGTACTCACCGGGGAGCTGTTTTTT. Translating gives CAISESGGVLTGELFF.

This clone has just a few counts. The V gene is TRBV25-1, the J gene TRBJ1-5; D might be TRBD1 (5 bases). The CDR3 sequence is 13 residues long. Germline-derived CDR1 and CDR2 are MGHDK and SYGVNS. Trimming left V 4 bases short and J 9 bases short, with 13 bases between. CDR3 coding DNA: TGTGCCAGCAGTGTTCTTCACGGGGGGCCCCAGCATTTT. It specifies CASSVLHGGPQHF.

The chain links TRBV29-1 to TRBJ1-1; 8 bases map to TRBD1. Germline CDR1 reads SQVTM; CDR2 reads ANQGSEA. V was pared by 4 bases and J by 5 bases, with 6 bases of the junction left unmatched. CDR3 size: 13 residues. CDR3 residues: CSVVRGRRTEAFF. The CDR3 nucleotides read TGCAGCGTTGTCAGGGGGCGGCGGACTGAAGCTTTCTTT.

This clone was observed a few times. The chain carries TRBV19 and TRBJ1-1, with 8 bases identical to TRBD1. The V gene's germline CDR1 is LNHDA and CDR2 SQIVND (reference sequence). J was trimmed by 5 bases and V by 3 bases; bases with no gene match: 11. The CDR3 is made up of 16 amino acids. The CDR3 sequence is CASSIHKTGAGTEAFF. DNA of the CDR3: TGTGCCAGTAGTATTCATAAGACAGGGGCCGGGACTGAAGCTTTCTTT.

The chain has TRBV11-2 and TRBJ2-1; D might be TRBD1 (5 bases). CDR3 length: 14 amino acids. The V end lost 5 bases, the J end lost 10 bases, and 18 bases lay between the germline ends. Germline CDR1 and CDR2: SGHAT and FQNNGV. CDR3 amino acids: CASSLIRGSWEQFF. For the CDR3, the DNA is TGTGCCAGCAGCCTCATAAGGGGCTCCTGGGAGCAGTTCTTC.

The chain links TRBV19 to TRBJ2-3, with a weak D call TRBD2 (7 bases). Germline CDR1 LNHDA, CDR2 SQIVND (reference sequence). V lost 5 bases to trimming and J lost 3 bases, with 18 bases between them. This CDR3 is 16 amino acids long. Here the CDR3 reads CASSLVRGARTDTQYF. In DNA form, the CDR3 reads TGTGCCAGTAGTCTGGTCCGGGGGGCCAGGACAGATACGCAGTATTTT.

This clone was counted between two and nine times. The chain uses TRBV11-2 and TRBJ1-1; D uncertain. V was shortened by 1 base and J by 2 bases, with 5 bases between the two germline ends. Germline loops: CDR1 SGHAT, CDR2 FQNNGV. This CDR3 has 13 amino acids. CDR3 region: CASSLVTNTEAFF. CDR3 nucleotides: TGTGCCAGCAGCTTAGTGACAAACACTGAAGCTTTCTTT.

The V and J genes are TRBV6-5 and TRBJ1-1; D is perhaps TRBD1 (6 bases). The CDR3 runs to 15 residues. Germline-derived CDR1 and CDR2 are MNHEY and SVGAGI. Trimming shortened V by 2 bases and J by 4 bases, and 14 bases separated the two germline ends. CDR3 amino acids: CASSYGIGGVTEAFF. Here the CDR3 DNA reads TGTGCCAGCAGTTACGGTATAGGGGGAGTCACTGAAGCTTTCTTT.

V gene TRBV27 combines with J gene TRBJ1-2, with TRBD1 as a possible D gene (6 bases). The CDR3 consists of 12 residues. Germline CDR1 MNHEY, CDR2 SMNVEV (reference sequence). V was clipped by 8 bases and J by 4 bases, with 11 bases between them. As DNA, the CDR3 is TGTGCCAGCGGTGGACAGCTCTATGGCTACACCTTC. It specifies CASGGQLYGYTF.